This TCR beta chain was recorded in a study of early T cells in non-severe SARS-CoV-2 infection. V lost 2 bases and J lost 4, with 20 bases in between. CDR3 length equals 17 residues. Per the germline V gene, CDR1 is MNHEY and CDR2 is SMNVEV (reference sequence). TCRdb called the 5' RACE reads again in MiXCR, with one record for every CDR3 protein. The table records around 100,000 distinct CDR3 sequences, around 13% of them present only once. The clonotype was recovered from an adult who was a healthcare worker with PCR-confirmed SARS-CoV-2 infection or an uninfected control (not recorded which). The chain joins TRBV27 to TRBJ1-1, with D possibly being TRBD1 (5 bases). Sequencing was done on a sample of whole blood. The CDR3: CASSLTWRARGGTEAFF. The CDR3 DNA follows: TGTGCCAGCAGTTTAACTTGGAGGGCTCGGGGGGGCACTGAAGCTTTCTTT.